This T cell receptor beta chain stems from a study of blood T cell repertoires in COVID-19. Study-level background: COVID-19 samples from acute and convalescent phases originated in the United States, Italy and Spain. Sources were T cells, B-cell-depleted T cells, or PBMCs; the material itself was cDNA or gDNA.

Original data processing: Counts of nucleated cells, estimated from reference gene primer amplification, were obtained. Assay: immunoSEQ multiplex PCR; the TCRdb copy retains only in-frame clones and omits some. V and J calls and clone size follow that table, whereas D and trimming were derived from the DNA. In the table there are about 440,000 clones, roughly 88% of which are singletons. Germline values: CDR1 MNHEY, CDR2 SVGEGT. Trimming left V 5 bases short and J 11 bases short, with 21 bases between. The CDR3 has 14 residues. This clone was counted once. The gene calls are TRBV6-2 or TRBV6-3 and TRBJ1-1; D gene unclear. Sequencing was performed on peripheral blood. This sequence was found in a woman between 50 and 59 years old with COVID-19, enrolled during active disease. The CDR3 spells CASSVGPPGARAFF. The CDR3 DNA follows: TGTGCCAGCAGTGTGGGCCCTCCGGGAGCTAGGGCTTTCTTT.